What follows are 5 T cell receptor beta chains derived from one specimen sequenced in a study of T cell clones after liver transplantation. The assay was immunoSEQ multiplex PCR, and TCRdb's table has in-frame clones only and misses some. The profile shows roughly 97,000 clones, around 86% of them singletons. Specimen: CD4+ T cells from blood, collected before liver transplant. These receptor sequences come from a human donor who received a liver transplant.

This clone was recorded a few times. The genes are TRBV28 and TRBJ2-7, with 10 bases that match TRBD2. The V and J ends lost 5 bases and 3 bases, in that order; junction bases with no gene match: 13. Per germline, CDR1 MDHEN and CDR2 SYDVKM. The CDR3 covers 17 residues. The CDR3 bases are TGTGCCAGCAGTACCAGCTGGACTAGCGGTACCCTCTACGAGCAGTACTTC. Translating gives CASSTSWTSGTLYEQYF.

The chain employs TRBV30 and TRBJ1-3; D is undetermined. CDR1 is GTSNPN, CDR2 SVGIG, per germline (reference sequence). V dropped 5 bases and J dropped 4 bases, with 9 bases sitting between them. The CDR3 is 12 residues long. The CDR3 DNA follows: TGTGCCTGGGGACCAGCAGGAAACACCATATATTTT. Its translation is CAWGPAGNTIYF.

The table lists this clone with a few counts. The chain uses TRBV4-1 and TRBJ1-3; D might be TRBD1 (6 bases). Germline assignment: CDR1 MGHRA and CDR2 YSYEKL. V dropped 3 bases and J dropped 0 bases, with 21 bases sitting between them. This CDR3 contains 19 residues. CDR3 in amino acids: CASSHSTSGRGDSGNTIYF. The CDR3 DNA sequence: TGCGCCAGCAGCCACTCCACCAGTGGTAGGGGGGACTCTGGAAACACCATATATTTT.

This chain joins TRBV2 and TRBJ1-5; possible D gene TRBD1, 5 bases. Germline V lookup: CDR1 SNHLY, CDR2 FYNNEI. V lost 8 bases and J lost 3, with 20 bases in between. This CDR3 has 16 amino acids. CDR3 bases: TGTGCCAGCTCACCAACGGGTGCCAGGGACAATCAGCCCCAGCATTTT. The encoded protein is CASSPTGARDNQPQHF.

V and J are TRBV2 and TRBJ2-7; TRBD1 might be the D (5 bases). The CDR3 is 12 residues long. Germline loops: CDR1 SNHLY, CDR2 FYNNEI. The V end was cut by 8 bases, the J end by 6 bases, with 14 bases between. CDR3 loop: CASLDSNAEQYF. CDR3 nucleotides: TGTGCCAGCCTAGACAGCAATGCCGAGCAGTACTTC.